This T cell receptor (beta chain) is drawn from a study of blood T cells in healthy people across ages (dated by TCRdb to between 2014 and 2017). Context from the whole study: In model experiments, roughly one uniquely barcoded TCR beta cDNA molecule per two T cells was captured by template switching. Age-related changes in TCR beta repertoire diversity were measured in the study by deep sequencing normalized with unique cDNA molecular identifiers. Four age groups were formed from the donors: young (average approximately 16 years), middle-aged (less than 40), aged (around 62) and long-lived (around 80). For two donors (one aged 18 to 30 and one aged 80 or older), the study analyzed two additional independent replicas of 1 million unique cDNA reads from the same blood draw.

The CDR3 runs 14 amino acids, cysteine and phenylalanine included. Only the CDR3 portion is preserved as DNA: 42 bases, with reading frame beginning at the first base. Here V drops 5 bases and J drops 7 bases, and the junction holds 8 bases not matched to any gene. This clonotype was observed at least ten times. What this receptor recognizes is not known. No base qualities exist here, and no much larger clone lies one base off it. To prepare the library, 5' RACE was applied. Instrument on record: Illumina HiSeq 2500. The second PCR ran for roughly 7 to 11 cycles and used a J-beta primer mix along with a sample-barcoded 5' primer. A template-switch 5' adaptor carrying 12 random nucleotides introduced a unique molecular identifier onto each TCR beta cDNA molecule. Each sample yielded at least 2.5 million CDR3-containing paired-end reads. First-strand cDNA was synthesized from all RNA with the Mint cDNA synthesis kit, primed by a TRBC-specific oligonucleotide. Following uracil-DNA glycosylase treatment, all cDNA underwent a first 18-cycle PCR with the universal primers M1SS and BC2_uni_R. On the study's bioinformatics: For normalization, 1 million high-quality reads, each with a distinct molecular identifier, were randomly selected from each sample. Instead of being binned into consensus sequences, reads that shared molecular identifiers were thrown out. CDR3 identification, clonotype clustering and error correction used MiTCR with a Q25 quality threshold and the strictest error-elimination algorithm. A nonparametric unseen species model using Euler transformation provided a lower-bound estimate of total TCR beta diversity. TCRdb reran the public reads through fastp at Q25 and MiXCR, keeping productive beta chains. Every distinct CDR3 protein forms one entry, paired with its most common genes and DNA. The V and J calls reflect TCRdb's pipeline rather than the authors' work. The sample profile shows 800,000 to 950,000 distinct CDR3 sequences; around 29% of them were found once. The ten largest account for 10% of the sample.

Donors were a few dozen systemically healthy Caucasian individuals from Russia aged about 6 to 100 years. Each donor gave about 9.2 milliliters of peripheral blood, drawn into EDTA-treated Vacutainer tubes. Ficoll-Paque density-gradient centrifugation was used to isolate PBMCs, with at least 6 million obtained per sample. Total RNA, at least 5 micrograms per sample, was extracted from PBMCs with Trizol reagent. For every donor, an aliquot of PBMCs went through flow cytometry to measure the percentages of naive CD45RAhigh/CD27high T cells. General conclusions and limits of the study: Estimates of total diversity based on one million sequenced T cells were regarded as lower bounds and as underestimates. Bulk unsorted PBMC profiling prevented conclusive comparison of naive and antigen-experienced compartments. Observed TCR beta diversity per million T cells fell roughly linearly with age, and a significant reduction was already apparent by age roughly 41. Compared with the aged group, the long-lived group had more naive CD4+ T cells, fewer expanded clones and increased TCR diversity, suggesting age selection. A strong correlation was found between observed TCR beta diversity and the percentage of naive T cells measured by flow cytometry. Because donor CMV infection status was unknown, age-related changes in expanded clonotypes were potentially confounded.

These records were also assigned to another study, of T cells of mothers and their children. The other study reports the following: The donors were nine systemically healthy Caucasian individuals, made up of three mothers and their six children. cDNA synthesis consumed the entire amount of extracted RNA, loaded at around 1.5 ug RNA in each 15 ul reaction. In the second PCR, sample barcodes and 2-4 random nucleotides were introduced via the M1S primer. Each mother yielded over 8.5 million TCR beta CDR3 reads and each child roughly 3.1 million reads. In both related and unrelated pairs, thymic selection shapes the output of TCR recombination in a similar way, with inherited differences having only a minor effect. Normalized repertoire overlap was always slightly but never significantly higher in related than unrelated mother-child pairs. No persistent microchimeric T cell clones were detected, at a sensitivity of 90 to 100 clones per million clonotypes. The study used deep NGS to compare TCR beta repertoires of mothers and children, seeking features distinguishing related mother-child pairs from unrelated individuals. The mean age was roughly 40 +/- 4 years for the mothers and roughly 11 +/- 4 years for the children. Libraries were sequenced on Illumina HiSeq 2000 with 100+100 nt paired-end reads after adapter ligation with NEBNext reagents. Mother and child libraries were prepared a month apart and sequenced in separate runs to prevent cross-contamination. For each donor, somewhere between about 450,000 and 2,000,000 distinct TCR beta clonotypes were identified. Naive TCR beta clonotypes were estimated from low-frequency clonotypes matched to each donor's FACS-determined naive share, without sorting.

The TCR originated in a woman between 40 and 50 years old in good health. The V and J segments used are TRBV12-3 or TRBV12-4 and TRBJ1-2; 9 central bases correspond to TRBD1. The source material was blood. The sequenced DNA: TGTGCCAGCAGTCCGGACAGGGGTGTTGGTGGCTACACCTTC. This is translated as CASSPDRGVGGYTF.